The present TCR beta chain was sequenced within a study of blood T cell repertoires in COVID-19. TCRdb keeps only in-frame clones here, not all; method: immunoSEQ multiplex PCR. The table lists about 45,000 clones, roughly nine tenths of them singletons. V gave up 5 bases and J gave up 3 bases, with 9 bases separating them. The CDR3 contains 13 residues. The V gene's germline CDR1 is SEHNR and CDR2 FQNEAQ (reference sequence). The chain links TRBV7-9 to TRBJ2-3, with a possible D match to TRBD1 (6 bases). The sequence was obtained from a human donor in a cohort sampled during active COVID-19. Material for sequencing was peripheral blood. In DNA, the CDR3 is TGTGCCAGCAGCCTTGGACAGACAGATACGCAGTATTTT. Translated: CASSLGQTDTQYF.